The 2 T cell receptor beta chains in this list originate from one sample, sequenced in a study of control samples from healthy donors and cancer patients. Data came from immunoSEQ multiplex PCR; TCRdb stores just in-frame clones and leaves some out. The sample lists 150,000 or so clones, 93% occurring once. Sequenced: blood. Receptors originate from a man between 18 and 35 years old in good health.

The CDR3 reads CASSLAQGSYNEQFF. The CDR3 bases are TGTGCCAGCAGCTTAGCGCAGGGGTCCTACAATGAGCAGTTCTTC. The genes are TRBV7-9 and TRBJ2-1, with a weak D call TRBD1 (6 bases). Per the germline V gene, CDR1 is SEHNR and CDR2 is FQNEAQ (reference sequence). The germline V and J ends were trimmed by 0 bases and 1 base, with 7 bases remaining between them. The CDR3 contains 15 residues.

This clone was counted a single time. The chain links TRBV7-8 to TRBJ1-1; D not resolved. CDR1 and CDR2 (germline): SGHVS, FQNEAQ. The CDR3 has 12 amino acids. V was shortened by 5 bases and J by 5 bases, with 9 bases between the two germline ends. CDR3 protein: CASSPTGTEAFF. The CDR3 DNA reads TGTGCCAGCAGCCCGACCGGGACTGAAGCTTTCTTT.